Given below is one T cell receptor (beta chain) in context. Sequenced by immunoSEQ multiplex PCR; TCRdb stores in-frame clones only, minus some. The sample lists around 150,000 clones; about nine tenths were seen once. The V and J ends lost 1 base and 0 bases respectively, with 20 bases between them. This CDR3 has 19 residues. The germline V gene has CDR1 LGHNA and CDR2 YNFKEQ. The source of the sample is a study of cytomegalovirus exposure and HLA in healthy donors. The rearrangement joins TRBV4-2 to TRBJ2-3; possibly TRBD2 for D (6 bases). This receptor was identified in a woman younger than 30 in good health and CMV-seropositive. The source material was PBMCs. CDR3 in DNA: TGTGCCAGCAGCCAAGCCCCCGACTTACCGGGACTGAGCACAGATACGCAGTATTTT. The encoded protein is CASSQAPDLPGLSTDTQYF.